This TCR beta chain was profiled in a study of blood T cell repertoires in COVID-19. The germline V and J ends were trimmed by 5 bases and 0 bases, with 8 bases remaining between them. Germline loops: CDR1 SEHNR, CDR2 FQNEAQ (reference sequence). CDR3 length: 14 amino acids. Original analysis: Reference gene primer amplification in the assay estimated nucleated cell counts. TCRdb's table, derived via immunoSEQ multiplex PCR, lists solely in-frame clones and lacks some. That table gives V, J and clone size, and the DNA gave D and trimming. The table has roughly 250,000 clones, 70% to 85% seen once. This clone was picked up one time.

The chain couples TRBV7-9 to TRBJ2-4, with D unresolved. The clonotype originates from a woman in her 40s with active or convalescent COVID-19. The source material was peripheral blood. CDR3 DNA: TGTGCCAGCAGCGCCACGGGAGCCAAAAACATTCAGTACTTC. This gives the protein CASSATGAKNIQYF.